Below are 23 T cell receptor beta chains sequenced from a single sample in a study of T cells in Graves' hyperthyroidism and ophthalmopathy. From RNA transcripts, TCR beta CDR3 regions were amplified. Researchers ran a first-round RT-PCR on the TCR CDR3 using the HTBI primer set. In TCRdb, the multiplex PCR reads were re-called with MiXCR into one record per CDR3 protein. The repertoire holds about 500,000 distinct CDR3 sequences, around 15% seen once, with about 31% in the top ten. Specimen: blood. The origin of the receptors is a woman in her 30s with Graves' ophthalmopathy.

This clonotype has only a few counts. The V and J genes are TRBV13 and TRBJ2-5; possibly TRBD2 for D (6 bases). Trimming pared 5 bases from V and 0 bases from J, leaving 10 bases between. This CDR3 has 14 amino acids. Germline-derived CDR1 and CDR2 are PRHDT and FYEKMQ (reference sequence). The CDR3 protein is CASSRWDYQETQYF. Here the CDR3 DNA reads TGTGCCAGCAGCCGTTGGGACTACCAAGAGACCCAGTACTTC.

This clonotype was counted many times. The V gene is TRBV12-3 or TRBV12-4, the J gene TRBJ2-7, with TRBD2 identical over 10 bases. Unmatched junction bases numbered 18, after V lost 6 bases and J lost 7 bases. CDR3 size: 17 residues. Here the CDR3 DNA reads TGTGCCAGCAGCCCCGAAGTACTAGCGGGATCCCCTGGGGAGCAGTACTTC. Encoded protein: CASSPEVLAGSPGEQYF.

As to this clonotype: This may be a read error: a much more frequent sequence differs by one nucleotide. V and J are TRBV7-8 and TRBJ2-5; weak D call: TRBD1 (6 bases). CDR1 and CDR2 (germline): SGHVS, FQNEAQ. The CDR3 has 15 residues. Here the CDR3 reads CASSLDRVEQGTQYF. CDR3 in DNA: TGTGCCAGCAGCTTAGACAGGGTTGAGCAAGGGACCCAGTACTTC. The full variable domain, rest sourced from reference TRBV7-8 and TRBJ2-5, is GAGVSQSPRYKVAKRGQDVALRCDPISGHVSLFWYQQALGQGPEFLTYFQNEAQLDKSGLPSDRFFAERPEGSVSTLKIQRTQQEDSAVYLCASSLDRVEQGTQYFGPGTRLLVL.

This clonotype showed up many times. The chain recombines TRBV28 with TRBJ1-2, with D uncertain. CDR1 and CDR2 (germline): MDHEN, SYDVKM. V was cut by 4 bases and J by 6 bases, with 15 bases left in between. The CDR3 spans 14 residues. The CDR3 protein is CASSSLGRFNGYTF. The CDR3 coding sequence is TGTGCCAGCAGTTCCCTCGGAAGGTTTAATGGCTACACCTTC.

This clonotype has a count of ten or more. The chain uses TRBV5-1 and TRBJ2-7, with 9 positions matching TRBD1. The CDR3 contains 15 residues. CDR1 and CDR2 (germline): SGHRS, YFSETQ. The ends lost 6 bases at V and 3 bases at J; junction bases unmatched: 10. This chain's CDR3 is CASNPGTGTFYEQYF. CDR3 coding DNA: TGCGCCAGCAATCCCGGGACAGGGACCTTCTACGAGCAGTACTTC.

The chain joins TRBV20-1 to TRBJ2-5; 13 bases fit TRBD2. Trimming removed 4 bases from V and 5 bases from J; junction bases left unmatched: 7. The germline gives CDR1 DFQATT, CDR2 SNEGSKA (reference sequence). This CDR3 comprises 15 residues. CDR3 coding DNA: TGCAGTGCTATAAGGACTAGCGGGAGATGGGAGACCCAGTACTTC. Protein: CSAIRTSGRWETQYF.

This clonotype has at least ten counts. CDR3 region: CAWSVRDRNNYEQYF. The CDR3 bases are TGTGCCTGGAGTGTACGAGACAGGAATAACTACGAGCAGTACTTC. The chain employs TRBV30 and TRBJ2-7; possibly TRBD1 for D (6 bases). Per germline, CDR1 GTSNPN and CDR2 SVGIG (reference sequence). The length of the CDR3 is 15 residues. Trimming took 0 bases from V and 3 from J, leaving 15 bases between them.

The chain uses TRBV28 and TRBJ2-3; maybe TRBD2 (5 bases). The length of the CDR3 is 14 residues. The germline CDR1 and CDR2 sequences are MDHEN and SYDVKM. Trimming took 1 base from V and 14 from J, leaving 19 bases between them. CDR3 loop: CASSLLVQTTIPYF. The CDR3 DNA reads TGTGCCAGCAGTTTATTGGTCCAGACTACGATACCGTATTTT.

This clonotype was detected many times. The chain joins TRBV29-1 to TRBJ2-1, with 12 bases aligning to TRBD2. There are 16 residues in the CDR3. Germline V gene data show CDR1 as SQVTM and CDR2 as ANQGSEA. Unmatched junction bases numbered 9, after V lost 2 bases and J lost 7 bases. The CDR3 nucleotides read TGCAGCGTTGAAAACCCTCTAGCGGGAGGGCCTAATGAGCAGTTCTTC. This encodes CSVENPLAGGPNEQFF.

The V gene is TRBV10-3, the J gene TRBJ2-7; D is perhaps TRBD1 (6 bases). There are 14 residues in the CDR3. The V gene lost 2 bases and the J gene lost 6 bases, with 14 bases spanning the gap. From germline, CDR1 is ENHRY and CDR2 SYGVKD. CDR3 sequence: CAISETSTGGEQYF. The CDR3 DNA reads as TGTGCCATCAGTGAGACTTCGACAGGAGGCGAGCAGTACTTC.

This clonotype was seen more than once but under ten times. The V gene is TRBV18, the J gene TRBJ1-2, with no clear D. The CDR3 sequence is 14 residues long. The germline V gene encodes CDR1 KGHSH and CDR2 LQKENI. V shed 3 bases and J shed 8 bases, with 16 bases lying between them. The CDR3 region is CASSPASMDWGYTF. The DNA of the CDR3 is TGTGCCAGCTCACCTGCGTCCATGGACTGGGGCTACACCTTC.

Comment on this clonotype: A much larger clone differs by one base, so this may be a read error. V usage is TRBV7-9 and J usage is TRBJ2-6; 8 nucleotides line up with TRBD1. Germline V gene sequence: CDR1 SEHNR, CDR2 FQNEAQ (reference sequence). The CDR3 consists of 16 residues. The CDR3 nucleotides are TGTGCCAGCAACTTAGTACAGGGGGCTGGGGCCAACGTCCTGACTTTC. Protein product: CASNLVQGAGANVLTF.

V is TRBV7-2 and J is TRBJ2-2; no definite D call. This CDR3 contains 14 residues. Per germline, CDR1 SGHTA and CDR2 FQGNSA. With 2 bases removed from V and 1 base from J, the gap between germline ends came to 5 bases. CDR3 coding DNA: TGTGCCAGCAGCTTAAGGAAGAACACCGGGGAGCTGTTTTTT. Translating it yields CASSLRKNTGELFF.

There are many counts of this clonotype. The CDR3 nucleotides read TGCAGCGTTGGGGGGGATTTGAACACTGAAGCTTTCTTT. Residues: CSVGGDLNTEAFF. The rearrangement joins TRBV29-1 to TRBJ1-1; tentative D call: TRBD1 (5 bases). Germline V gives CDR1 SQVTM, CDR2 ANQGSEA. Between the trimmed V and J ends, which lost 4 bases and 0 bases, there was a span of 9 bases. The CDR3 totals 13 residues.

This clonotype was counted many times. The chain is built from TRBV11-2 and TRBJ2-7; 10 bases line up with TRBD1. The CDR3 is 13 amino acids. Trimming took 8 bases from V and 4 from J; bases not matched to a gene: 5. CDR1 SGHAT and CDR2 FQNNGV come from the germline V gene. The CDR3 DNA follows: TGTGCCAGCGCGAAGGGACAGGGGTACGAGCAGTACTTC. Its translation: CASAKGQGYEQYF.

Ten or more counts support this clonotype. The chain employs TRBV10-1 and TRBJ2-2; D not certain. The CDR3 runs to 13 residues. Germline CDR1 reads WNHNN; CDR2 reads SYGVQD (reference sequence). V lost 4 bases to trimming and J lost 4 bases, with 7 bases between them. CDR3 in DNA: TGCGCCAGCAGTGCCCATTTCACCGGGGAGCTGTTTTTT. It codes for CASSAHFTGELFF.

Only a few counts were recorded for this clonotype. The chain uses TRBV3-1 and TRBJ2-7; 8 nucleotides match TRBD2. CDR1 and CDR2 (germline): LGHDT, YNNKEL (reference sequence). With V trimmed by 4 bases and J by 4 bases, 9 bases remained unmatched. The CDR3 sequence is 15 residues long. CDR3 region: CASSRGTSIRYEQYF. DNA for the CDR3: TGTGCCAGCAGCCGAGGGACTAGTATTAGGTACGAGCAGTACTTC.

The V and J genes are TRBV5-1 and TRBJ2-1; D is uncertain. Per the germline V gene, CDR1 is SGHRS and CDR2 is YFSETQ. This CDR3 region has 15 residues. Trimming took 0 bases from V and 4 from J, leaving 11 bases between them. In DNA form, the CDR3 reads TGCGCCAGCAGCTTGGCCGGGTTAATATACAATGAGCAGTTCTTC. Protein sequence: CASSLAGLIYNEQFF. The full variable domain, in which reference TRBV5-1 and TRBJ2-1 provide the parts outside the CDR3, is KAGVTQTPRYLIKTRGQQVTLSCSPISGHRSVSWYQQTPGQGLQFLFEYFSETQRNKGNFPGRFSGRQFSNSRSEMNVSTLELGDSALYLCASSLAGLIYNEQFFGPGTRLTVL.

V gene TRBV27 combines with J gene TRBJ2-7, with 7 nucleotides matching TRBD2. With 5 bases clipped from V and 2 bases from J, the junction kept 9 bases outside the gene matches. This CDR3 contains 15 residues. The germline gives CDR1 MNHEY, CDR2 SMNVEV (reference sequence). CDR3 residues: CASSPRGAGTYEQYF. In nucleotides, the CDR3 is TGTGCCAGCAGTCCCCGCGGAGCGGGGACCTACGAGCAGTACTTC.

Concerning this clonotype: A much larger clone differs from this one at a single base, so this may be a read error. The chain employs TRBV5-1 and TRBJ1-6; D remains ambiguous. V was pared by 4 bases and J by 8 bases, with 13 bases between. Germline V lookup: CDR1 SGHRS, CDR2 YFSETQ. The CDR3 spans 14 residues. This CDR3 is CASSTELSDSPLHF. CDR3 DNA sequence: TGCGCCAGCAGCACTGAATTATCCGATTCACCCCTCCACTTT.

The sample holds many counts of this clonotype. The chain combines TRBV6-1 with TRBJ1-5, with D tentatively TRBD1 (5 bases). Trimming removed 6 bases at V and 4 bases at J, with 16 bases between. Looked up from germline, CDR1 is MNHNS and CDR2 is SASEGT. This CDR3 is 15 amino acids long. The CDR3 region is CASRTTGAVNQPQHF. The CDR3 DNA follows: TGTGCCAGCAGGACTACAGGAGCAGTAAATCAGCCCCAGCATTTT.

CDR3 sequence reads: CASRLPLLTGGVGELFF. CDR3 in DNA: TGTGCCAGCAGATTGCCCCTGCTGACAGGGGGAGTCGGGGAGCTGTTTTTT. This rearrangement joins TRBV27 to TRBJ2-2; 9 bases match TRBD1. After removal of 6 bases from V and 7 bases from J, the junction contained 15 bases not matched to a gene. Per germline, CDR1 MNHEY and CDR2 SMNVEV (reference sequence). The CDR3 is 17 amino acids.

This clonotype was counted at least ten times. V gene TRBV7-9 combines with J gene TRBJ2-2, with D perhaps TRBD1 (6 bases). In germline, CDR1 is SEHNR, CDR2 FQNEAQ (reference sequence). V dropped 4 bases and J dropped 1 base, with 13 bases sitting between them. This CDR3 region has 16 residues. In DNA form, the CDR3 reads TGTGCCAGCAGCTGGACCGGGACACTGAACACCGGGGAGCTGTTTTTT. Protein: CASSWTGTLNTGELFF.